The table lists the clone carrying this T cell receptor (beta chain) with many counts. The antigen remains unidentified. This record comes from a study of response to subunit inactivated influenza vaccine. Notes on the study in general: Each seasonal influenza vaccination, the authors suggested, recruits few new T cells.

TCRdb reanalysed the RT-PCR reads using MiXCR and keeps one entry per CDR3 protein. The table shows some 850,000 distinct CDR3 sequences, with less than 20% occurring only once. The germline gives CDR1 MNHEY, CDR2 SMNVEV (reference sequence). CDR3 length: 17 amino acids. Trimming at V came to 3 bases and at J to 1 base, leaving 9 bases not matched to a gene. This TCR derives from a man aged 45-65 years who received an inactivated influenza vaccine. This specimen consisted of PBMCs from blood, obtained 4 to 6 days after vaccination. This rearrangement joins TRBV27 to TRBJ1-1; 9 bases agree with TRBD1. CDR3 bases: TGTGCCAGCAGTTTTAAGATTGGGACAGGGACGAACACTGAAGCTTTCTTT. Translated: CASSFKIGTGTNTEAFF.